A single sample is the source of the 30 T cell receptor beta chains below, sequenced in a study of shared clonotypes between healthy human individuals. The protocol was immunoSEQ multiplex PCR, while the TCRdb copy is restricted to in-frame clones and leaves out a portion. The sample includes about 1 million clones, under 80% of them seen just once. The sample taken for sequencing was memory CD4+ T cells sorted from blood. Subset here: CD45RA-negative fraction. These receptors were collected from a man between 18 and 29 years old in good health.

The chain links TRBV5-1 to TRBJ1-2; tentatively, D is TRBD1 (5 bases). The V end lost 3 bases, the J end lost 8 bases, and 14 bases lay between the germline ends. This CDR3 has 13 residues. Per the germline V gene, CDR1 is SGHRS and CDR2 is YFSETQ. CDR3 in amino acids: CASSWTTMGGYTF. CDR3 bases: TGCGCCAGCAGCTGGACAACTATGGGGGGCTACACCTTC.

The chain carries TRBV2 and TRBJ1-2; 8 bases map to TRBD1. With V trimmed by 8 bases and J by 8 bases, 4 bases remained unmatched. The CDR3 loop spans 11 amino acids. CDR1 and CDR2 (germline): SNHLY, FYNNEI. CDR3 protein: CASQQGGGYTF. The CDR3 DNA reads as TGTGCCAGCCAACAGGGGGGAGGCTACACCTTC. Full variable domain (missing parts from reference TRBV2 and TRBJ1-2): EPEVTQTPSHQVTQMGQEVILRCVPISNHLYFYWYRQILGQKVEFLVSFYNNEISEKSEIFDDQFSVERPDGSNFTLKIRSTKLEDSAMYFCASQQGGGYTFGSGTRLTVV.

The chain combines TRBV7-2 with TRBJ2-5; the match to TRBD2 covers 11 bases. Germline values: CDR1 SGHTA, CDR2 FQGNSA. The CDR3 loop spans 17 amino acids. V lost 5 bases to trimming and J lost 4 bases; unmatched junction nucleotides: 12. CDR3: CASSKDLAGGRRETQYF. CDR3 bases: TGTGCCAGCAGCAAAGATCTAGCGGGAGGTCGGAGAGAGACCCAGTACTTC. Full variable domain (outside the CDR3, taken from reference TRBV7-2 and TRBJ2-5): GAGVSQSPSNKVTEKGKDVELRCDPISGHTALYWYRQSLGQGLEFLIYFQGNSAPDKSGLPSDRFSAERTGGSVSTLTIQRTQQEDSAVYLCASSKDLAGGRRETQYFGPGTRLLVL.

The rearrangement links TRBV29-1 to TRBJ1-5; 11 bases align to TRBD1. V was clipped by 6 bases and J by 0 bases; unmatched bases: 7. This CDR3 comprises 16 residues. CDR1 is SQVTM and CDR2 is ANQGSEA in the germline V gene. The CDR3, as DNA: TGCAGCGTATCCCTCGGGACAGGGGGTAGCAATCAGCCCCAGCATTTT. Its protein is CSVSLGTGGSNQPQHF. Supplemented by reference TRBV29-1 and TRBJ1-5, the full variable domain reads SAVISQKPSRDICQRGTSLTIQCQVDSQVTMMFWYRQQPGQSLTLIATANQGSEATYESGFVIDKFPISRPNLTFSTLTVSNMSPEDSSIYLCSVSLGTGGSNQPQHFGDGTRLSIL.

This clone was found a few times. The CDR3 DNA is TGCGCCAGCCGGGGACAGGGACCATCCTACAATGAGCAGTTCTTC. Protein sequence: CASRGQGPSYNEQFF. V is TRBV5-1 and J is TRBJ2-1; the match to TRBD1 covers 9 bases. The CDR3 consists of 15 residues. The ends lost 7 bases at V and 1 base at J; junction bases unmatched: 6. Germline assignment: CDR1 SGHRS and CDR2 YFSETQ.

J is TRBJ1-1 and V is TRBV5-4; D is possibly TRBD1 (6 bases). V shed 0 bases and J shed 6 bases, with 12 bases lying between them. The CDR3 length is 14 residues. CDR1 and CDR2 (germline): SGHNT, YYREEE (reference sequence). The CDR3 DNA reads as TGTGCCAGCAGCTTGGGTAGTGGGGGGCCTGAAGCTTTCTTT. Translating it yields CASSLGSGGPEAFF.

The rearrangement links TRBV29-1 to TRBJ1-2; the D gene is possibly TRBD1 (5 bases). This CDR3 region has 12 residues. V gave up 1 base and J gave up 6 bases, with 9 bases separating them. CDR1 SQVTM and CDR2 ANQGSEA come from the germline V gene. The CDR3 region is CSVEGGENGYTF. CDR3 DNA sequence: TGCAGCGTTGAAGGGGGCGAGAATGGCTACACCTTC.

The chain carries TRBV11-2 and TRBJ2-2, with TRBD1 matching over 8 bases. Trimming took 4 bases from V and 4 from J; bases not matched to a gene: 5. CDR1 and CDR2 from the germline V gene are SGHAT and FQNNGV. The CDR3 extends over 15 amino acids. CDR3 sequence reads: CASSSTGAGTGELFF. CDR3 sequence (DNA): TGTGCCAGCAGCTCGACAGGGGCGGGCACCGGGGAGCTGTTTTTT.

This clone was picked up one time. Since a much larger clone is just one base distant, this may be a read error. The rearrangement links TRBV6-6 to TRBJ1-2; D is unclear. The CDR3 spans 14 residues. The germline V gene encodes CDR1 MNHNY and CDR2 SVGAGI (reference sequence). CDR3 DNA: TGTGCCAGCAGTTACTCGACTGCCGTCTATGGCTGCACCTTC. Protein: CASSYSTAVYGCTF.

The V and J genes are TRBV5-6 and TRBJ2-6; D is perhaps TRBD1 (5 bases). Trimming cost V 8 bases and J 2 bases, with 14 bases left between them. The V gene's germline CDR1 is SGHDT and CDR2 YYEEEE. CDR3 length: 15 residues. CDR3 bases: TGTGCCAGTTCTCCAGGGATCCCTGGGGCCAACGTCCTGACTTTC. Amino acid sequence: CASSPGIPGANVLTF.

The CDR3 protein is CASSFAGGIYGYTF. CDR3 in DNA: TGTGCCAGCAGTTTCGCTGGCGGCATCTATGGCTACACCTTC. The rearrangement joins TRBV27 to TRBJ1-2; D remains unclear. V was clipped by 3 bases and J by 4 bases, with 12 bases between them. Per the germline V gene, CDR1 is MNHEY and CDR2 is SMNVEV (reference sequence). The CDR3 length is 14 residues.

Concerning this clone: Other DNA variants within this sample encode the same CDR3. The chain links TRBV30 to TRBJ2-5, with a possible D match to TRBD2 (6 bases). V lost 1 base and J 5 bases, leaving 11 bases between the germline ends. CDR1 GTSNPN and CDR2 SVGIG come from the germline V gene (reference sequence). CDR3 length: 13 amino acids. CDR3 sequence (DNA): TGTGCCTGGAGTGGGAGGGACTGGGAGACCCAGTACTTC. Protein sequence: CAWSGRDWETQYF.

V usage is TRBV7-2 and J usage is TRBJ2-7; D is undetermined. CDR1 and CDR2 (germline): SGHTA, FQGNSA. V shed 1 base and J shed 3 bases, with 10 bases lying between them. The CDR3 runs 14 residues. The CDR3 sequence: CASSLVAPGYEQYF. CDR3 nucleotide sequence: TGTGCCAGCAGCTTAGTAGCTCCGGGCTACGAGCAGTACTTC.

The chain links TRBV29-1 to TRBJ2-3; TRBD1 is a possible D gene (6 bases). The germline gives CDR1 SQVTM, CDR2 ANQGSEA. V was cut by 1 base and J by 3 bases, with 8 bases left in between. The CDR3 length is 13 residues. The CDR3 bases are TGCAGCGTTGAAGGACAGGCTACAGATACGCAGTATTTT. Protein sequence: CSVEGQATDTQYF.

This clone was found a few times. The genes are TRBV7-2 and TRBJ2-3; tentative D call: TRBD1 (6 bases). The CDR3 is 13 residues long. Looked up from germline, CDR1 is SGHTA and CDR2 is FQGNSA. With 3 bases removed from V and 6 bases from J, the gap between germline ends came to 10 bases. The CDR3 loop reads CASSFLRGDTQYF. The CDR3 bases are TGTGCCAGCAGCTTCCTGAGGGGGGATACGCAGTATTTT. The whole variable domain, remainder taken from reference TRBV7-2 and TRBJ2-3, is GAGVSQSPSNKVTEKGKDVELRCDPISGHTALYWYRQSLGQGLEFLIYFQGNSAPDKSGLPSDRFSAERTGGSVSTLTIQRTQQEDSAVYLCASSFLRGDTQYFGPGTRLTVL.

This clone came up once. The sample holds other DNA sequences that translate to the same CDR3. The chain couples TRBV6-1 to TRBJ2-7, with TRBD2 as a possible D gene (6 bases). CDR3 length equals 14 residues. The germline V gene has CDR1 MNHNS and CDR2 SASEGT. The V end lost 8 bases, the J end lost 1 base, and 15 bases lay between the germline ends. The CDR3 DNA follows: TGTGCCAGCTCAGTGGCTGGGGGGTCCTACGAGCAGTACTTC. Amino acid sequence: CASSVAGGSYEQYF.

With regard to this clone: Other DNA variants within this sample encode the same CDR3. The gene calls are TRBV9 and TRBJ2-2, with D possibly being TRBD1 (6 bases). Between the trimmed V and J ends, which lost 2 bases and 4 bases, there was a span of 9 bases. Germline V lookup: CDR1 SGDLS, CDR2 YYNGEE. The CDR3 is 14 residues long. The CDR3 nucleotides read TGTGCCAGCAGCGTGGTAGGGGGCACCGGGGAGCTGTTTTTT. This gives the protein CASSVVGGTGELFF.

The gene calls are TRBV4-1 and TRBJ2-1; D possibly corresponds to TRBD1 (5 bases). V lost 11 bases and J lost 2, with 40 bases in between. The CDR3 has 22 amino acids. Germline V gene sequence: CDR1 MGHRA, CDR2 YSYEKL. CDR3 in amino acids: CAVSINFLGEADTLTAYNEQFF. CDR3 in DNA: TGCGCCGTCAGCATAAATTTCTTAGGAGAGGCGGACACACTAACAGCCTACAATGAGCAGTTCTTC.

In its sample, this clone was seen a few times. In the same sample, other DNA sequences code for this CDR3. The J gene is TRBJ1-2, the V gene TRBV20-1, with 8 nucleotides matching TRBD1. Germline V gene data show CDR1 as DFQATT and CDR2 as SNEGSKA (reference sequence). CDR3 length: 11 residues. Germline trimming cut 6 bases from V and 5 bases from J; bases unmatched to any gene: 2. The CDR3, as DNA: TGCAGTGCGCGGACAGGGTATGGCTACACCTTC. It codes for CSARTGYGYTF.

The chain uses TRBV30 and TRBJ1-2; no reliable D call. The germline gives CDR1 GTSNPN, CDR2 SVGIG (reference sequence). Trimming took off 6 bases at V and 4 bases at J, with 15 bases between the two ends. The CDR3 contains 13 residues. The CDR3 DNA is TGTGCCTGCGCCGATACTTCGCTCTATGGCTACACCTTC. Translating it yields CACADTSLYGYTF.

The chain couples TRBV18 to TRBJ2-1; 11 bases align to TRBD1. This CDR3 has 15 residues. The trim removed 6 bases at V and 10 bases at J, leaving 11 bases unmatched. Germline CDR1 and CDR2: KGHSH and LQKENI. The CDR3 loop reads CASSQGGQGAGEQFF. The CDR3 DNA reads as TGTGCCAGCTCTCAGGGAGGACAGGGGGCTGGGGAGCAGTTCTTC.

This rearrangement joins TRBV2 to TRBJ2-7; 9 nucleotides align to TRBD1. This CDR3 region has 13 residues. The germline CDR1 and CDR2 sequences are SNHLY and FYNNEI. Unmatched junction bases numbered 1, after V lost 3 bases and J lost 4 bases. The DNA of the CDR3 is TGTGCCAGCAGTGAGGACAGGGGTTACGAGCAGTACTTC. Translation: CASSEDRGYEQYF.

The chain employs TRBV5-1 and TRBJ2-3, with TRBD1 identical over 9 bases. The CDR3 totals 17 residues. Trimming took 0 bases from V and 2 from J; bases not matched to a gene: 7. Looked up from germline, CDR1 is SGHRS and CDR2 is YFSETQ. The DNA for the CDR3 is TGCGCCAGCAGCTTGGAAGGGACAGGGAGTTCCACAGATACGCAGTATTTT. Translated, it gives CASSLEGTGSSTDTQYF.

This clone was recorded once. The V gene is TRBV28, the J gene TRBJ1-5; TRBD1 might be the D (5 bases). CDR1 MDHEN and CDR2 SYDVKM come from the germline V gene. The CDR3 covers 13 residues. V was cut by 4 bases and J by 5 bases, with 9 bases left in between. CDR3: CASSWGVDQPQHF. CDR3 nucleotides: TGTGCCAGCAGTTGGGGCGTTGATCAGCCCCAGCATTTT. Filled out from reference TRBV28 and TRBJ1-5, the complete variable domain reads DVKVTQSSRYLVKRTGEKVFLECVQDMDHENMFWYRQDPGLGLRLIYFSYDVKMKEKGDIPEGYSVSREKKERFSLILESASTNQTSMYLCASSWGVDQPQHFGDGTRLSIL.

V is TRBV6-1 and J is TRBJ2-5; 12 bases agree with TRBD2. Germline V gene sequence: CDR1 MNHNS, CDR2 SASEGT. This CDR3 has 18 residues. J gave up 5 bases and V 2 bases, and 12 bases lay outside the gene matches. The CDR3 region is CASSEIASGGAGAETQYF. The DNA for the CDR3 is TGTGCCAGCAGTGAAATTGCTAGCGGGGGGGCCGGTGCCGAGACCCAGTACTTC.

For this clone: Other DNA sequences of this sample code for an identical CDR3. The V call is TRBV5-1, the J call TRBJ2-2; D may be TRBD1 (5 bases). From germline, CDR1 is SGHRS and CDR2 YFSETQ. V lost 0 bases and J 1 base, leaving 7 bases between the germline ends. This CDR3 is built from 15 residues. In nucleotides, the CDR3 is TGCGCCAGCAGCTTGGGGACACAGAACACCGGGGAGCTGTTTTTT. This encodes CASSLGTQNTGELFF. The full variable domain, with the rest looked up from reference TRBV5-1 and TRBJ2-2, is KAGVTQTPRYLIKTRGQQVTLSCSPISGHRSVSWYQQTPGQGLQFLFEYFSETQRNKGNFPGRFSGRQFSNSRSEMNVSTLELGDSALYLCASSLGTQNTGELFFGEGSRLTVL.

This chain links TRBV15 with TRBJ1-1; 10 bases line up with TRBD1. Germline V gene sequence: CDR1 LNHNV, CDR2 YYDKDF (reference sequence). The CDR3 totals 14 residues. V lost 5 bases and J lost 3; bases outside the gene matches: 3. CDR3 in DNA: TGTGCCACCAGCCTAGGACAGGGGGACACTGAAGCTTTCTTT. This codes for CATSLGQGDTEAFF.

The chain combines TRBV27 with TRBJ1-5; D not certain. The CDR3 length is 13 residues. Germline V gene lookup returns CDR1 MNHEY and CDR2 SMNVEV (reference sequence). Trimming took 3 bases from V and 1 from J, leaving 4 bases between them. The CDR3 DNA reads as TGTGCCAGCAGTTTTAAAAGCAATCAGCCCCAGCATTTT. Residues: CASSFKSNQPQHF.

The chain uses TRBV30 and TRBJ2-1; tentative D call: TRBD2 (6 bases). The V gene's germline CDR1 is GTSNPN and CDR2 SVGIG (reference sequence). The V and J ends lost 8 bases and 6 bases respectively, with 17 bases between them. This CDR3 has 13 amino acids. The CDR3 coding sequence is TGTGCCCAGGGCGGGACGAGGGGCAATGAGCAGTTCTTC. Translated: CAQGGTRGNEQFF.

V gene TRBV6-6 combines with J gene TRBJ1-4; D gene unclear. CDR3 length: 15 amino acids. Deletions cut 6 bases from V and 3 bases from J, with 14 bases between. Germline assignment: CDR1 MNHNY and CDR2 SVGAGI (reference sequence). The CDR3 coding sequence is TGTGCCAGCAGCCACTCACAAGTTTCTAATGAAAAACTGTTTTTT. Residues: CASSHSQVSNEKLFF.